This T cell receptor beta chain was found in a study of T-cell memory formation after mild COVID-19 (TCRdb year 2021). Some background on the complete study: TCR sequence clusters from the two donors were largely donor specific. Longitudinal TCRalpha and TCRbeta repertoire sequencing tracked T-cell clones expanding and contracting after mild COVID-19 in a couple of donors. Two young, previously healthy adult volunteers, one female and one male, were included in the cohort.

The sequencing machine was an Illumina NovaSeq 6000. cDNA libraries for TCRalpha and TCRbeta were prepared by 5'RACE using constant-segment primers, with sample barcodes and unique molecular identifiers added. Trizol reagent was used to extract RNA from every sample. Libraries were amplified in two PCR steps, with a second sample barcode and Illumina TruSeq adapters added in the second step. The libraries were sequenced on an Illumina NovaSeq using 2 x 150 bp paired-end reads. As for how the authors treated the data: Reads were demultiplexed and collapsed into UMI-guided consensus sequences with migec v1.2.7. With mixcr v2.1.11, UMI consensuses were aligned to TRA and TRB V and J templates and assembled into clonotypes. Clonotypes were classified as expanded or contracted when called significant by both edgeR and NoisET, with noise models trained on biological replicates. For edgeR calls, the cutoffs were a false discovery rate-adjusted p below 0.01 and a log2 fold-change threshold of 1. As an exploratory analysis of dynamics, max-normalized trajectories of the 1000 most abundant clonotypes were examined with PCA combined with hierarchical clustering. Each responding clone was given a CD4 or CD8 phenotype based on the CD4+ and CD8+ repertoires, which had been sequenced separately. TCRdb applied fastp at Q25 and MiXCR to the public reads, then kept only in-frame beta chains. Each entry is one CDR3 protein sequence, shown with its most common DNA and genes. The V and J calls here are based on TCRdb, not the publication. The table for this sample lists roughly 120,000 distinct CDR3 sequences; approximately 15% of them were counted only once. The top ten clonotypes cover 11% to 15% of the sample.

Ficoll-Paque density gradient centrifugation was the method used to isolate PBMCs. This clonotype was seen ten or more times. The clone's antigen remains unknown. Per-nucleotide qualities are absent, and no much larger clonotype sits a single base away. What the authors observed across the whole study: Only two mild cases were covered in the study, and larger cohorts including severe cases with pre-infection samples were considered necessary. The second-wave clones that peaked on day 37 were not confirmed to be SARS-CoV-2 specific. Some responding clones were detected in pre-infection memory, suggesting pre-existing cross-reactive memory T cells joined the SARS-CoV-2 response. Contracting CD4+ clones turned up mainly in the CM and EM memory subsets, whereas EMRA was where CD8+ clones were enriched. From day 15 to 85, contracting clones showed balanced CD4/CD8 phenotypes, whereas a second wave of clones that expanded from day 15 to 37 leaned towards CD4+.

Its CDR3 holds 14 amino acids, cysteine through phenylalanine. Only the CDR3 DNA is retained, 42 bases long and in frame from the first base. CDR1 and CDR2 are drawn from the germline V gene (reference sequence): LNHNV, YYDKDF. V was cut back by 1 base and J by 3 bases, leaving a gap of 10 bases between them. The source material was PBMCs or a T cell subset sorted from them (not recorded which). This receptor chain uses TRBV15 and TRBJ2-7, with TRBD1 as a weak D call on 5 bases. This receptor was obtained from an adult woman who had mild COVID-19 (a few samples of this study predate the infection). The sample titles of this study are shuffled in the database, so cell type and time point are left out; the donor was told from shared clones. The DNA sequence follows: TGTGCCACCAGCAGAGTGTGGGGCAGCTACGAGCAGTACTTC. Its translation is CATSRVWGSYEQYF.